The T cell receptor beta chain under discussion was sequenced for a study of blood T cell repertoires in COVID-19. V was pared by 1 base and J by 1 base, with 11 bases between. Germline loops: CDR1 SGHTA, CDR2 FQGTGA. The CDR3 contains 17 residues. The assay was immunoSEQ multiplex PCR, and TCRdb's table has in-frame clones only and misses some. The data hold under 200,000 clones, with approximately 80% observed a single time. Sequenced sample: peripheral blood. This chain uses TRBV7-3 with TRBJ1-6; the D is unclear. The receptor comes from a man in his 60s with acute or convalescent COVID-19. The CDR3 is CASSLKSRESYNSPLHF. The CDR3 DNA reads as TGTGCCAGCAGCTTAAAGTCGAGGGAATCCTATAATTCACCCCTCCACTTT.